This TCR beta chain was retrieved from a study of blood T cells in healthy people across ages. Then a second PCR, running about 6 to 11 cycles, was carried out with a sample-barcoded 5' primer and a J-beta primer mix. TCRdb reprocessed the 5' RACE reads with MiXCR, giving one entry per CDR3 protein. The sample lists around 750,000 distinct CDR3 sequences; about 55% were seen once. For every donor, a draw yielded roughly 9.3 milliliters of peripheral blood. Each sample yielded at least 6 million isolated PBMCs. This clonotype has a handful of counts. With V trimmed by 3 bases and J by 9 bases, 7 bases remained unmatched. In germline, CDR1 is SGHAT, CDR2 FQNNGV. This CDR3 has 15 amino acids.

Sequencing input: blood. V is TRBV11-2 and J is TRBJ2-1; 11 nucleotides match TRBD2. The source is an elderly man in good health. The CDR3 loop is CASSFAGLADGEQFF. The CDR3, as DNA: TGTGCCAGCAGCTTCGCGGGACTAGCGGACGGTGAGCAGTTCTTC. The complete variable domain, with remaining parts taken from reference TRBV11-2 and TRBJ2-1, reads EAGVAQSPRYKIIEKRQSVAFWCNPISGHATLYWYQQILGQGPKLLIQFQNNGVVDDSQLPKDRFSAERLKGVDSTLKIQPAKLEDSAVYLCASSFAGLADGEQFFGPGTRLTVL.